One and the same sample provided the 28 T cell receptor beta chains below, sequenced in a study of OX40 agonist ivuxolimab in advanced cancers. Assay used: immunoSEQ multiplex PCR; TCRdb lists only in-frame clones, some missing. The data contain roughly 70,000 clones, approximately 78% of them singletons. Here the sequenced sample was CD4+ or CD8+ T cells sorted from blood, taken in a trial of the OX40 agonist ivuxolimab. These receptors were taken from an adult with an advanced solid tumor such as melanoma, head and neck, liver or kidney cancer.

This chain connects TRBV9 to TRBJ2-2; D could derive from TRBD1 or TRBD2 (6 bases each). Germline V gives CDR1 SGDLS, CDR2 YYNGEE. The CDR3 sequence is 15 residues long. V shed 0 bases and J shed 3 bases, with 9 bases lying between them. The DNA for the CDR3 is TGTGCCAGCAGCGTAGAGGGGGGAGACACCGGGGAGCTGTTTTTT. Encoded protein: CASSVEGGDTGELFF.

This clone was recorded only once. J is TRBJ1-1 and V is TRBV18; D unresolved. The V gene lost 2 bases and the J gene lost 4 bases, with 8 bases spanning the gap. This CDR3 spans 13 amino acids. Germline V CDR1 and CDR2: KGHSH, LQKENI. CDR3 sequence: CASSPGESTEAFF. The CDR3 bases are TGTGCCAGCTCACCAGGGGAGTCCACTGAAGCTTTCTTT.

The count of this clone is one. The CDR3 coding sequence is TGTGCCAGGCAGAAGACGGGGGGGCCCCTCTCCTACAATGAGCAGTTCTTC. The encoded protein is CARQKTGGPLSYNEQFF. The gene calls are TRBV2 and TRBJ2-1; 8 nucleotides agree with TRBD2. The germline CDR1 and CDR2 sequences are SNHLY and FYNNEI. V gave up 9 bases and J gave up 0 bases; unmatched junction bases: 13. This CDR3 has 17 residues. Supplemented by reference TRBV2 and TRBJ2-1, the full variable domain reads EPEVTQTPSHQVTQMGQEVILRCVPISNHLYFYWYRQILGQKVEFLVSFYNNEISEKSEIFDDQFSVERPDGSNFTLKIRSTKLEDSAMYFCARQKTGGPLSYNEQFFGPGTRLTVL.

V gene TRBV19 combines with J gene TRBJ2-2; TRBD1 aligns across 8 bases. Germline V gene sequence: CDR1 LNHDA, CDR2 SQIVND (reference sequence). This CDR3 is built from 15 residues. V shed 4 bases, J shed 4 bases, and the junction held 5 bases outside the gene matches. The CDR3 nucleotides read TGTGCCAGTAGTACCGGACAGGGCCGCACCGGGGAGCTGTTTTTT. Amino acid sequence: CASSTGQGRTGELFF.

This clone appeared a few times. The chain uses TRBV30 and TRBJ1-3; D is unresolved. The CDR3 contains 12 residues. Germline lookup yields CDR1 GTSNPN and CDR2 SVGIG (reference sequence). V was pared by 8 bases and J by 4 bases, with 12 bases between. The CDR3 nucleotides are TGTGCCGGCCTGACGGAAGGAAACACCATATATTTT. Translating gives CAGLTEGNTIYF.

V gene TRBV27 combines with J gene TRBJ2-2; 7 bases are a match to TRBD2. V shed 1 base, J shed 5 bases, and the junction held 1 base outside the gene matches. The CDR3 covers 14 residues. Per germline, CDR1 MNHEY and CDR2 SMNVEV (reference sequence). Here the CDR3 reads CASSLLGGTGELFF. DNA for the CDR3: TGTGCCAGCAGTTTATTGGGGGGGACCGGGGAGCTGTTTTTT.

The rearrangement uses TRBV5-1 and TRBJ2-1; possibly TRBD2 for D (6 bases). The CDR3 runs to 15 residues. Germline V gene data show CDR1 as SGHRS and CDR2 as YFSETQ. V was shortened by 0 bases and J by 9 bases, with 16 bases between the two germline ends. CDR3 sequence: CASSLGGRTGAEQFF. The DNA of the CDR3 is TGCGCCAGCAGCTTGGGCGGCCGAACGGGAGCTGAGCAGTTCTTC.

This chain joins TRBV4-1 and TRBJ1-6; TRBD1 might be the D (5 bases). Germline loops: CDR1 MGHRA, CDR2 YSYEKL. Trimming took 1 base from V and 5 from J, leaving 12 bases between them. The CDR3 is made up of 16 amino acids. In nucleotides, the CDR3 is TGCGCCAGCAGCCAAGCCGCAGGGATGGATAATTCACCCCTCCACTTT. It specifies CASSQAAGMDNSPLHF.

The chain couples TRBV5-1 to TRBJ1-2, with TRBD1 as a possible D gene (5 bases). Between the trimmed V and J ends, which lost 0 bases and 3 bases, there was a span of 12 bases. The CDR3 runs to 15 residues. Germline V gene sequence: CDR1 SGHRS, CDR2 YFSETQ. Written as DNA, the CDR3 is TGCGCCAGCAGCTTGGGGGGGTCCCCCGACTATGGCTACACCTTC. Its protein product is CASSLGGSPDYGYTF.

This clone occurred once. V and J are TRBV7-9 and TRBJ1-1; no clear D. The CDR3 length is 15 residues. Trimming shortened V by 2 bases and J by 0 bases, and 10 bases separated the two germline ends. Germline CDR1 SEHNR, CDR2 FQNEAQ (reference sequence). The CDR3 nucleotides read TGTGCCAGCAGCTTATTAGGTAGAATGAACACTGAAGCTTTCTTT. Translation: CASSLLGRMNTEAFF.

The V gene is TRBV5-1, the J gene TRBJ2-7; D might be TRBD1 (6 bases). The germline gives CDR1 SGHRS, CDR2 YFSETQ. V lost 3 bases and J lost 3, with 10 bases in between. The CDR3 is made up of 13 amino acids. The CDR3 coding sequence is TGCGCCAGCAGCTCCCAACAGGGCTACGAGCAGTACTTC. This sequence encodes CASSSQQGYEQYF.

J is TRBJ2-5 and V is TRBV7-8; TRBD1 is a possible D gene (5 bases). Trimming left V 5 bases short and J 4 bases short, with 8 bases between. This CDR3 region has 12 residues. The germline CDR1 and CDR2 sequences are SGHVS and FQNEAQ. CDR3 protein: CASSPGIETQYF. Written as DNA, the CDR3 is TGTGCCAGCAGCCCAGGGATAGAGACCCAGTACTTC.

This chain connects TRBV5-1 to TRBJ1-1; no clear D gene. Per the germline V gene, CDR1 is SGHRS and CDR2 is YFSETQ. CDR3 length equals 13 residues. V lost 4 bases, J lost 0 bases, and 7 bases lay in between. CDR3 coding DNA: TGCGCCAGCAGCCTTACCATGAACACTGAAGCTTTCTTT. Amino acid sequence: CASSLTMNTEAFF.

The rearrangement joins TRBV9 to TRBJ2-5, with TRBD2 matching over 13 bases. The J call is in doubt because the DNA end fits TRBJ2-7 better. The germline gives CDR1 SGDLS, CDR2 YYNGEE. CDR3 length: 16 amino acids. As DNA, the CDR3 is TGTGCCAGCAGCGTAGGGGGGACTAGCGGGACCTACGAGCAGTACTTC. It specifies CASSVGGTSGTYEQYF.

This clone was counted between two and nine times. The chain is built from TRBV27 and TRBJ2-1; the D is unclear. The CDR3 loop spans 16 amino acids. V was pared by 2 bases and J by 0 bases, with 11 bases between. Germline V gene sequence: CDR1 MNHEY, CDR2 SMNVEV (reference sequence). CDR3 loop: CASSLQAQSSYNEQFF. The CDR3 nucleotides read TGTGCCAGCAGTTTACAGGCGCAAAGCTCCTACAATGAGCAGTTCTTC.

The chain uses TRBV7-3 and TRBJ2-7; 14 bases line up with TRBD2. Germline CDR1 is SGHTA and CDR2 is FQGTGA. Trimming at V came to 6 bases and at J to 4 bases, leaving 5 bases not matched to a gene. The CDR3 extends over 15 amino acids. The CDR3: CASRGTSGSMYEQYF. The CDR3, as DNA: TGTGCCAGCAGGGGGACTAGCGGGAGTATGTACGAGCAGTACTTC.

This clone has only a few counts. The chain links TRBV10-3 to TRBJ1-1; D unclear. This CDR3 region has 14 residues. The V gene lost 0 bases and the J gene lost 1 base, with 6 bases spanning the gap. Germline-derived CDR1 and CDR2 are ENHRY and SYGVKD. The chain's CDR3 is CAISESTSNTEAFF. The CDR3 DNA reads as TGTGCCATCAGTGAGTCGACATCGAACACTGAAGCTTTCTTT.

V and J are TRBV9 and TRBJ1-6; D unclear. Germline V lookup: CDR1 SGDLS, CDR2 YYNGEE. V was cut by 1 base and J by 6 bases, with 8 bases left in between. CDR3 length: 14 amino acids. CDR3 sequence reads: CASSVWGSNSPLHF. CDR3 sequence (DNA): TGTGCCAGCAGCGTATGGGGAAGTAATTCACCCCTCCACTTT.

The chain uses TRBV2 and TRBJ1-5; no clear D. The CDR3 runs 14 residues. Germline V gives CDR1 SNHLY, CDR2 FYNNEI. Trimming stripped 5 bases from V and 2 bases from J, with 10 bases between. This CDR3 is CASSQPLGNQPQHF. CDR3 DNA sequence: TGTGCCAGCAGTCAACCCCTTGGCAATCAGCCCCAGCATTTT.

This chain uses TRBV4-2 with TRBJ2-3; 9 bases align to TRBD2. The CDR3 extends over 16 amino acids. Per the germline V gene, CDR1 is LGHNA and CDR2 is YNFKEQ. V shed 3 bases and J 2 bases; nucleotides not matched to a gene: 6. CDR3 sequence (DNA): TGTGCCAGCAGCCAGGCCCTAGCGGGAATCACAGATACGCAGTATTTT. Its protein is CASSQALAGITDTQYF.

The chain couples TRBV19 to TRBJ2-1; a possible D gene is TRBD1 (6 bases). The ends were cut back, 6 bases at V and 4 bases at J, with 10 bases in the middle. Germline-derived CDR1 and CDR2 are LNHDA and SQIVND (reference sequence). CDR3 length equals 13 residues. The CDR3 loop reads CASRTGQYNEQFF. In DNA form, the CDR3 reads TGTGCCAGTAGGACAGGCCAATACAATGAGCAGTTCTTC.

This sequence joins TRBV11-3 and TRBJ1-1, with TRBD1 identical over 7 bases. CDR3 size: 17 residues. V was pared by 1 base and J by 4 bases, with 12 bases of the junction left unmatched. Germline CDR1 SGHNT, CDR2 YENEEA. The CDR3 region is CASSLAYRGRSSTEAFF. CDR3 coding DNA: TGTGCCAGCAGCTTAGCGTACAGGGGAAGAAGTAGCACTGAAGCTTTCTTT.

The V call is TRBV14, the J call TRBJ1-2; 7 nucleotides align to TRBD1. The CDR3 totals 13 residues. V gave up 5 bases and J gave up 7 bases; unmatched junction bases: 7. Germline V gene lookup returns CDR1 SGHDN and CDR2 FVKESK. CDR3 sequence (DNA): TGTGCCAGCAGCTGGGGACAGTTGTTTGGCTACACCTTC. This codes for CASSWGQLFGYTF.

The sample holds one count of this clone. The chain employs TRBV5-1 and TRBJ1-1; D might be TRBD1 (5 bases). CDR3 length equals 17 residues. Germline CDR1 and CDR2: SGHRS and YFSETQ. V was trimmed by 1 base and J by 3 bases, leaving 19 bases between them. CDR3: CASSLMGPMTADTEAFF. In DNA, the CDR3 is TGCGCCAGCAGCTTGATGGGCCCCATGACAGCGGACACTGAAGCTTTCTTT.

In this sample, this clone turned up once. The chain combines TRBV7-3 with TRBJ2-3; D is unclear. In germline, CDR1 is SGHTA, CDR2 FQGTGA. The CDR3 extends over 12 amino acids. Trimming removed 5 bases from V and 10 bases from J, with 13 bases in between. The CDR3 nucleotides read TGTGCCAGCAGCAGTTCCGATCGTGCGCAGTATTTT. Its translation: CASSSSDRAQYF.

The rearrangement links TRBV9 to TRBJ2-3; 8 bases are a match to TRBD2. CDR1 is SGDLS, CDR2 YYNGEE, per germline. Trimming cost V 0 bases and J 2 bases; bases outside gene matches: 8. The CDR3 is 17 residues long. The CDR3 sequence is CASSVVGGRTSTDTQYF. Written as DNA, the CDR3 is TGTGCCAGCAGCGTAGTGGGCGGGAGGACCTCCACAGATACGCAGTATTTT.

The rearrangement joins TRBV4-2 to TRBJ2-5; D unclear. This CDR3 comprises 14 residues. Trimming removed 0 bases at V and 3 bases at J, with 8 bases between. The germline V gene encodes CDR1 LGHNA and CDR2 YNFKEQ. As DNA, the CDR3 is TGTGCCAGCAGCCAAGATTCGCAGAAAGAGACCCAGTACTTC. This encodes CASSQDSQKETQYF.

J is TRBJ2-1 and V is TRBV5-4; a possible D gene is TRBD2 (5 bases). The CDR3 is 14 residues long. V lost 0 bases to trimming and J lost 5 bases, with 9 bases between them. Germline CDR1 SGHNT, CDR2 YYREEE (reference sequence). The chain's CDR3 is CASSLDPGDNEQFF. Written as DNA, the CDR3 is TGTGCCAGCAGCTTGGACCCCGGGGACAATGAGCAGTTCTTC. Variable domain in full (rest from reference TRBV5-4 and TRBJ2-1): ETGVTQSPTHLIKTRGQQVTLRCSSQSGHNTVSWYQQALGQGPQFIFQYYREEENGRGNFPPRFSGLQFPNYSSELNVNALELDDSALYLCASSLDPGDNEQFFGPGTRLTVL.